A selection of T cell receptor beta chains follows, all from one sample in a study of circulating tumor DNA in untreated peripheral T-cell lymphoma. Sequenced by immunoSEQ multiplex PCR; TCRdb stores in-frame clones only, minus some. The sample lists 6,600 or so clones; about 62% were seen once. The specimen was tumor tissue. The receptors derive from a human donor with peripheral T-cell lymphoma. CDR3s include the opening cysteine and the closing phenylalanine or tryptophan. The D gene is left open where the match is weak. For some rows the clone size is stated as once, few or many, or as a class when expanded; others skip it.

v_call: TRBV11-3
j_call: TRBJ2-7
cdr3_length: 17
d_call: TRBD2
clone_size: once
cdr3_aa: CASSQAILAGGSYEQYF
cdr3_nt: TGTGCCAGCAGCCAAGCTATACTAGCGGGAGGGTCCTACGAGCAGTACTTC

v_call: TRBV30
j_call: TRBJ1-2
cdr3_length: 12
d_call: -
clone_size: -
cdr3_aa: CAWSRQGYGYTF
cdr3_nt: TGTGCCTGGAGTAGGCAGGGCTATGGCTACACCTTC

v_call: TRBV30
j_call: TRBJ1-1
cdr3_length: 14
d_call: -
clone_size: few
cdr3_aa: CAWSSGVEGTEAFF
cdr3_nt: TGTGCCTGGAGTTCGGGGGTTGAGGGCACTGAAGCTTTCTTT

v_call: TRBV15
j_call: TRBJ1-2
cdr3_length: 15
d_call: TRBD1
clone_size: -
cdr3_aa: CATSRSRQGNYGYTF
cdr3_nt: TGTGCTACCAGCAGATCAAGACAGGGTAACTATGGCTACACCTTC

v_call: TRBV19
j_call: TRBJ2-1
cdr3_length: 11
d_call: -
clone_size: few
cdr3_aa: CASRAYNEQFF
cdr3_nt: TGTGCCAGTAGAGCCTACAATGAGCAGTTCTTC

v_call: TRBV18
j_call: TRBJ2-5
cdr3_length: 15
d_call: TRBD2
clone_size: -
cdr3_aa: CASSPGLAGQETQYF
cdr3_nt: TGTGCCAGCTCACCGGGACTAGCGGGACAGGAGACCCAGTACTTC

v_call: TRBV19
j_call: TRBJ1-1
cdr3_length: 13
d_call: -
clone_size: few
cdr3_aa: CASTWGVNTEAFF
cdr3_nt: TGTGCCAGTACGTGGGGGGTGAACACTGAAGCTTTCTTT

v_call: TRBV19
j_call: TRBJ2-2
cdr3_length: 14
d_call: -
clone_size: few
cdr3_aa: CASTAGMRTGELFF
cdr3_nt: TGTGCCAGTACGGCGGGGATGCGCACCGGGGAGCTGTTTTTT

v_call: TRBV7-6
j_call: TRBJ2-1
cdr3_length: 18
d_call: TRBD2
clone_size: -
cdr3_aa: CASSLLASGGYTYNEQFF
cdr3_nt: TGTGCCAGCAGCTTATTGGCTAGCGGGGGATATACCTACAATGAGCAGTTCTTC

v_call: TRBV11-3
j_call: TRBJ2-7
cdr3_length: 15
d_call: TRBD1
clone_size: -
cdr3_aa: CASSSTGTGGYEQYF
cdr3_nt: TGTGCCAGCAGCTCCACCGGGACAGGGGGTTACGAGCAGTACTTC

v_call: TRBV11-3
j_call: TRBJ2-7
cdr3_length: 15
d_call: TRBD1
clone_size: -
cdr3_aa: CASSSGTGLVSEQYF
cdr3_nt: TGTGCCAGCAGCTCTGGGACAGGGTTAGTGAGCGAGCAGTACTTC

v_call: TRBV28
j_call: TRBJ1-5
cdr3_length: 17
d_call: TRBD1
clone_size: -
cdr3_aa: CASETGGRGYSNQPQHF
cdr3_nt: TGTGCCAGCGAGACAGGGGGCCGTGGTTATAGCAATCAGCCCCAGCATTTT

v_call: TRBV6-8
j_call: TRBJ1-1
cdr3_length: 16
d_call: TRBD1
clone_size: -
cdr3_aa: CASSREGAVWNTEAFF
cdr3_nt: TGTGCCAGCAGCCGTGAGGGGGCGGTTTGGAACACTGAAGCTTTCTTT

v_call: TRBV19
j_call: TRBJ1-1
cdr3_length: 13
d_call: -
clone_size: few
cdr3_aa: CASSRQANTEAFF
cdr3_nt: TGTGCCAGTAGTCGGCAGGCGAACACTGAAGCTTTCTTT

v_call: TRBV10-2
j_call: TRBJ2-1
cdr3_length: 15
d_call: TRBD2
clone_size: -
cdr3_aa: CASSGAGGRYNEQFF
cdr3_nt: TGCGCCAGCAGTGGAGCGGGAGGGAGGTACAATGAGCAGTTCTTC

v_call: TRBV14
j_call: TRBJ1-1
cdr3_length: 15
d_call: -
clone_size: -
cdr3_aa: CASSPHVGVRTEAFF
cdr3_nt: TGTGCCAGCAGCCCGCACGTTGGGGTGAGGACTGAAGCTTTCTTT

v_call: TRBV23-1
j_call: TRBJ2-1
cdr3_length: 15
d_call: TRBD2
clone_size: once
cdr3_aa: CASSQTSGRGDEQFF
cdr3_nt: TGCGCCAGCAGCCAGACTAGCGGGAGAGGCGATGAGCAGTTCTTC